The 30 T cell receptor beta chains below come from one sample, sequenced in a study of T-cell memory formation after mild COVID-19. TCRdb re-analysed the 5' RACE reads in MiXCR, keeping a single row per CDR3 protein. The repertoire holds about 400,000 distinct CDR3 sequences, with 14% as singletons. Sequenced: PBMCs or a T cell subset sorted from them (not recorded which). The receptors originated from a man younger than 35 who had mild COVID-19 (a few samples of this study predate the infection). Cell type and time point are not known.

The V gene is TRBV29-1, the J gene TRBJ2-5; 13 bases align to TRBD2. J was trimmed by 5 bases and V by 6 bases; bases with no gene match: 9. This CDR3 is built from 15 residues. CDR1 is SQVTM and CDR2 is ANQGSEA in the germline V gene. The CDR3 DNA reads TGCAGCGTAGGGACTAGCGGGGCCCTCGGGGAGACCCAGTACTTC. Protein product: CSVGTSGALGETQYF.

The V gene is TRBV29-1, the J gene TRBJ2-1; 8 bases match TRBD2. The CDR3 consists of 14 residues. Trimming cost V 7 bases and J 3 bases; bases outside gene matches: 8. Germline values: CDR1 SQVTM, CDR2 ANQGSEA. The DNA for the CDR3 is TGCAGCGCTGTCACGAGCGGGGGCTACAATGAGCAGTTCTTC. Translation gives CSAVTSGGYNEQFF.

This clonotype was seen more than once but under ten times. This chain uses TRBV6-6 with TRBJ1-6, with D maybe TRBD1 (5 bases). The CDR3 has 13 amino acids. Germline values: CDR1 MNHNY, CDR2 SVGAGI (reference sequence). V lost 10 bases to trimming and J lost 10 bases, with 17 bases between them. The chain's CDR3 is CAIARGGISPLHF. The CDR3 DNA is TGTGCCATTGCCCGGGGGGGAATCTCACCCCTCCACTTT.

This clonotype was seen repeatedly, ten times or more. This chain uses TRBV5-5 with TRBJ2-2, with D perhaps TRBD1 or TRBD2 (5 bases each). The CDR3 consists of 17 residues. V lost 1 base and J lost 1, with 14 bases in between. Germline-derived CDR1 and CDR2 are SGHKS and YYEKEE (reference sequence). The CDR3 sequence is CASSLTSTGRNTGELFF. CDR3 nucleotides: TGTGCCAGCAGCTTGACGTCTACGGGACGGAACACCGGGGAGCTGTTTTTT.

The chain is built from TRBV20-1 and TRBJ1-5; D is perhaps TRBD1 (5 bases). CDR3 length equals 10 residues. Germline assignment: CDR1 DFQATT and CDR2 SNEGSKA (reference sequence). The CDR3 bases are TGCAGCTGGGGGGGTCAGCCCCAGCATTTT. Translation gives CSWGGQPQHF.

The chain carries TRBV29-1 and TRBJ2-2, with TRBD2 identical over 11 bases. The germline V gene encodes CDR1 SQVTM and CDR2 ANQGSEA. CDR3 length equals 17 residues. V lost 7 bases, J lost 1 base, and 11 bases stayed unmatched. The CDR3 DNA follows: TGCAGCGGAGCTAGCGGGGGGAATAACAAGAACACCGGGGAGCTGTTTTTT. Its protein product is CSGASGGNNKNTGELFF.

This clonotype was observed a handful of times. The gene calls are TRBV6-2 or TRBV6-3 and TRBJ2-3; TRBD2 agrees at 12 bases. The V gene end was trimmed by 5 bases and the J gene end by 2 bases; junction bases not matched to a gene: 5. The CDR3 extends over 16 amino acids. Germline V lookup: CDR1 MNHEY, CDR2 SVGEGT. This chain's CDR3 is CASSRLAGEVTDTQYF. The CDR3 nucleotides read TGTGCCAGCAGTAGACTAGCGGGGGAAGTCACAGATACGCAGTATTTT.

This clonotype was counted between two and nine times. The rearrangement joins TRBV10-3 to TRBJ2-1; D assignment may be TRBD1 or TRBD2 (5 bases each). Germline loops: CDR1 ENHRY, CDR2 SYGVKD. V lost 0 bases and J lost 8, with 14 bases in between. This CDR3 is built from 15 residues. The CDR3 bases are TGTGCCATCAGTGAGTCGTCGAGGGGTTTGGATGAGCAGTTCTTC. This translates into CAISESSRGLDEQFF.

This clonotype has just a few counts. The rearrangement links TRBV18 to TRBJ1-1; a possible D gene is TRBD1 (6 bases). Germline V lookup: CDR1 KGHSH, CDR2 LQKENI. Trimming stripped 3 bases from V and 5 bases from J, with 13 bases between. CDR3 length: 14 amino acids. The chain's CDR3 is CASSPDEGGTEAFF. As DNA, the CDR3 is TGTGCCAGCTCACCGGACGAAGGGGGTACTGAAGCTTTCTTT.

In nucleotides, the CDR3 is TGCGCCAGCAGATGGACCGTCCGTACCCCTCAAGAGACCCAGTACTTC. Its protein product is CASRWTVRTPQETQYF. The chain joins TRBV4-1 to TRBJ2-5; the D is unclear. The germline V gene encodes CDR1 MGHRA and CDR2 YSYEKL. With 6 bases removed from V and 2 bases from J, the gap between germline ends came to 19 bases. The CDR3 length is 16 residues.

This chain uses TRBV6-2 or TRBV6-3 with TRBJ2-2; D is unresolved. The CDR3 contains 11 residues. Germline V gene data show CDR1 as MNHEY and CDR2 as SVGEGT. The germline V and J ends were trimmed by 4 bases and 8 bases, with 5 bases remaining between them. The CDR3 region is CASSFRGELFF. The CDR3 bases are TGTGCCAGCAGTTTTCGAGGGGAGCTGTTTTTT.

This clonotype was counted only a few times. The rearrangement links TRBV29-1 to TRBJ2-1; D call uncertain. The CDR3 has 12 residues. V was shortened by 4 bases and J by 2 bases, with 6 bases between the two germline ends. Germline loops: CDR1 SQVTM, CDR2 ANQGSEA. In DNA form, the CDR3 reads TGCAGCGTTGGACAAACCTACAATGAGCAGTTCTTC. Translating gives CSVGQTYNEQFF.

This clonotype was observed a handful of times. The chain links TRBV3-2 to TRBJ2-1; the D segment call TRBD2 is taken from the table without a DNA check. TRBV3-2 is assigned pseudogene status. The CDR3 is made up of 16 amino acids. The CDR3 protein is CASSQTAFSEGDEQFF. As DNA, the CDR3 is TGTGCCAGCAGCCAAACGGCATTTAGCGAGGGCGATGAGCAGTTCTTC.

This clonotype was counted between two and nine times. The gene calls are TRBV28 and TRBJ1-6; no firm D call. Trimming cost V 6 bases and J 10 bases, with 10 bases left between them. This CDR3 has 12 residues. Germline CDR1 MDHEN, CDR2 SYDVKM. This chain's CDR3 is CASRGLKSPLHF. The CDR3 region has the DNA TGTGCCAGCAGGGGTCTCAAATCACCCCTCCACTTT.

The CDR3: CASSPVGRGVGTEAFF. For the CDR3, the DNA is TGTGCCAGCAGTCCGGTCGGGCGGGGAGTGGGCACTGAAGCTTTCTTT. The chain combines TRBV7-6 with TRBJ1-1; no reliable D call. There are 16 residues in the CDR3. V dropped 6 bases and J dropped 4 bases, with 21 bases sitting between them. Germline V gene lookup returns CDR1 SGHVS and CDR2 FNYEAQ.

This clonotype was seen a handful of times. This sequence joins TRBV9 and TRBJ1-1; D not certain. The CDR3 has 14 residues. Per the germline V gene, CDR1 is SGDLS and CDR2 is YYNGEE. The germline V and J ends were trimmed by 0 bases and 5 bases, with 11 bases remaining between them. The CDR3 reads CASSVAQASTEAFF. CDR3 nucleotide sequence: TGTGCCAGCAGCGTAGCCCAGGCGAGTACTGAAGCTTTCTTT.

This clonotype occurred once. V gene TRBV29-1 combines with J gene TRBJ1-2, with D hard to call. The CDR3 is 14 residues long. Trimming shortened V by 1 base and J by 2 bases, and 11 bases separated the two germline ends. Germline CDR1 and CDR2: SQVTM and ANQGSEA. In nucleotides, the CDR3 is TGCAGCGTTGAAGCAGGAGTAATGAACTATGGCTACACCTTC. Translation gives CSVEAGVMNYGYTF.

This clonotype was seen more than once but under ten times. The V call is TRBV20-1, the J call TRBJ2-5; no definite D call. CDR1 is DFQATT, CDR2 SNEGSKA, per germline (reference sequence). Trimming stripped 6 bases from V and 1 base from J, with 12 bases between. CDR3 length: 13 residues. CDR3 sequence: CSATPAVQETQYF. The CDR3 DNA reads TGCAGTGCAACACCGGCGGTCCAAGAGACCCAGTACTTC.

The chain joins TRBV11-2 to TRBJ1-1, with 8 bases identical to TRBD1. Trimming cost V 3 bases and J 6 bases; bases outside gene matches: 9. Per the germline V gene, CDR1 is SGHAT and CDR2 is FQNNGV. This CDR3 comprises 15 residues. The CDR3 nucleotides are TGTGCCAGCAGCTTTAGAGGACAGGGCCTACCTGAAGCTTTCTTT. It yields the protein CASSFRGQGLPEAFF. The complete variable domain, with remaining parts taken from reference TRBV11-2 and TRBJ1-1, reads EAGVAQSPRYKIIEKRQSVAFWCNPISGHATLYWYQQILGQGPKLLIQFQNNGVVDDSQLPKDRFSAERLKGVDSTLKIQPAKLEDSAVYLCASSFRGQGLPEAFFGQGTRLTVV.

This clonotype was recorded a few times. The rearrangement joins TRBV20-1 to TRBJ2-1; TRBD2 might be the D (5 bases). Trimming left V 4 bases short and J 6 bases short, with 10 bases between. Germline lookup yields CDR1 DFQATT and CDR2 SNEGSKA (reference sequence). The CDR3 extends over 12 amino acids. The DNA for the CDR3 is TGCAGTGCTACGCCCCGGGGCAATGAGCAGTTCTTC. It codes for CSATPRGNEQFF.

This chain links TRBV24-1 with TRBJ1-2; possible D gene TRBD1, 5 bases. From germline, CDR1 is KGHDR and CDR2 SFDVKD. The V and J ends lost 1 base and 8 bases respectively, with 10 bases between them. This CDR3 spans 13 amino acids. The DNA for the CDR3 is TGTGCCACCAGTGATTTATGGGACGACGGCTACACCTTC. It is translated as CATSDLWDDGYTF.

This clonotype was seen more than once but under ten times. This chain joins TRBV18 and TRBJ2-1, with 9 bases matching TRBD2. CDR3 size: 16 residues. Germline V CDR1 and CDR2: KGHSH, LQKENI. V dropped 2 bases and J dropped 4; count of bases not matched to a gene: 6. CDR3 amino acids: CASSPYSGGSYNEQFF. The CDR3 DNA follows: TGTGCCAGCTCACCATATAGCGGGGGCTCTTACAATGAGCAGTTCTTC. Based on the CDR3 plus reference TRBV18 and TRBJ2-1, the full variable domain is NAGVMQNPRHLVRRRGQEARLRCSPMKGHSHVYWYRQLPEEGLKFMVYLQKENIIDESGMPKERFSAEFPKEGPSILRIQQVVRGDSAAYFCASSPYSGGSYNEQFFGPGTRLTVL.

This clonotype was detected only a few times. This chain links TRBV29-1 with TRBJ2-3; D unclear. Deletions cut 2 bases from V and 5 bases from J, with 14 bases between. The CDR3 is 14 residues long. Germline V lookup: CDR1 SQVTM, CDR2 ANQGSEA. The CDR3 nucleotides read TGCAGCGTTGAAAGGACCCTACCGCAAGATACGCAGTATTTT. Residues: CSVERTLPQDTQYF.

The chain couples TRBV28 to TRBJ1-1, with D uncertain. Trimming took 5 bases from V and 3 from J, leaving 16 bases between them. This CDR3 has 15 residues. Germline V gene lookup returns CDR1 MDHEN and CDR2 SYDVKM. The CDR3 DNA reads TGTGCCAGCAGTATCGCAGGACGATCAGACACTGAAGCTTTCTTT. It translates to CASSIAGRSDTEAFF.

This clonotype was observed a handful of times. This sequence joins TRBV4-3 and TRBJ2-4; D unclear. This CDR3 has 15 residues. V was trimmed by 0 bases and J by 1 base, leaving 7 bases between them. Germline CDR1 LGHNA, CDR2 YSLEER. CDR3 residues: CASSQDNGAKNIQYF. The CDR3 coding sequence is TGCGCCAGCAGCCAAGATAACGGGGCCAAAAACATTCAGTACTTC.

Only a few counts were recorded for this clonotype. The chain employs TRBV7-6 and TRBJ2-1, with D possibly TRBD2 on 5 matching bases. The ends were cut back, 9 bases at V and 0 bases at J, with 6 bases in the middle. Germline CDR1 and CDR2: SGHVS and FNYEAQ. The CDR3 extends over 12 amino acids. CDR3 loop: CAREVSYNEQFF. The CDR3 DNA reads TGTGCCAGGGAGGTCTCCTACAATGAGCAGTTCTTC.

In its sample, this clonotype was seen many times. In DNA, the CDR3 is TGCGCCAGCAGCGGGACTAGCGCACAAGAGACCCAGTACTTC. Translating it yields CASSGTSAQETQYF. The chain carries TRBV5-1 and TRBJ2-5, with 10 bases aligning to TRBD2. This CDR3 is 14 amino acids long. Germline V gives CDR1 SGHRS, CDR2 YFSETQ. With 4 bases clipped from V and 2 bases from J, the junction kept 2 bases outside the gene matches.

There are many counts of this clonotype. The chain joins TRBV4-1 to TRBJ2-3; D is unresolved. The length of the CDR3 is 15 residues. The V and J ends lost 1 base and 2 bases respectively, with 10 bases between them. Germline V gene sequence: CDR1 MGHRA, CDR2 YSYEKL. For the CDR3, the DNA is TGCGCCAGCAGCCAAGTCCGATACCTCACAGATACGCAGTATTTT. The encoded protein is CASSQVRYLTDTQYF.

This clonotype has more than one count but fewer than ten. This chain connects TRBV6-2 or TRBV6-3 to TRBJ2-1; 9 bases are a match to TRBD2. The CDR3 is made up of 16 amino acids. J lost 5 bases, V lost 5 bases, and 10 bases had no gene match. Germline V CDR1 and CDR2: MNHEY, SVGEGT. The CDR3 DNA reads as TGTGCCAGCAGTGGGGTACCCGGGACTAGCAACAATGAGCAGTTCTTC. It translates to CASSGVPGTSNNEQFF.

The V call is TRBV4-3, the J call TRBJ2-3; TRBD1 agrees at 11 bases. J gave up 1 base and V 0 bases, and 6 bases lay outside the gene matches. Germline loops: CDR1 LGHNA, CDR2 YSLEER. CDR3 length: 18 residues. This CDR3 is CASSQDFGTGGRTDTQYF. The CDR3 DNA reads as TGCGCCAGCAGCCAAGATTTCGGGACAGGGGGTCGCACAGATACGCAGTATTTT.